A single sample gave rise to the 25 T cell receptor beta chains below, sequenced in a study of T cell responses to AZD1222 COVID-19 vaccine. TCRdb keeps only in-frame clones here, not all; method: immunoSEQ multiplex PCR. The repertoire has some 110,000 clones, 84% of them found once; the top ten carry roughly 9%. Here the sequenced sample was peripheral blood, taken on day 0 of AZD1222 vaccination. Receptors originate from an adult in good health.

The V call is TRBV24-1, the J call TRBJ2-1; 7 positions agree with TRBD1. The germline V gene has CDR1 KGHDR and CDR2 SFDVKD. V gave up 2 bases and J gave up 3 bases; unmatched junction bases: 9. This CDR3 has 17 amino acids. CDR3 residues: CATSDYRQGGLYNEQFF. Written as DNA, the CDR3 is TGTGCCACCAGTGATTATAGACAGGGCGGCCTCTACAATGAGCAGTTCTTC.

This clone was observed a few times. This chain joins TRBV6-5 and TRBJ1-5, with no clear D. Trimming removed 8 bases from V and 4 bases from J, with 9 bases in between. In germline, CDR1 is MNHEY, CDR2 SVGAGI. This CDR3 has 12 amino acids. The CDR3 protein is CASRRVNQPQHF. The CDR3 DNA sequence: TGTGCCAGCCGGCGGGTGAATCAGCCCCAGCATTTT.

The chain uses TRBV10-3 and TRBJ1-3, with 8 positions matching TRBD1. From germline, CDR1 is ENHRY and CDR2 SYGVKD. The CDR3 covers 16 residues. V trimming: 7 bases; J trimming: 2 bases; junction bases outside the gene matches: 10. The CDR3 nucleotides are TGTGCCATCACCAAGGACAGGGTCTCGACTGGAAACACCATATATTTT. This translates into CAITKDRVSTGNTIYF.

The chain links TRBV6-1 to TRBJ2-7; D is unclear. Germline CDR1 and CDR2: MNHNS and SASEGT. V was shortened by 2 bases and J by 7 bases, with 15 bases between the two germline ends. There are 14 residues in the CDR3. The CDR3 sequence: CASSENIYSIEQYF. The CDR3 nucleotides are TGTGCCAGCAGTGAAAATATCTACTCGATAGAGCAGTACTTC.

This rearrangement joins TRBV28 to TRBJ1-5; no definite D call. This CDR3 has 14 residues. Germline-derived CDR1 and CDR2 are MDHEN and SYDVKM. Trimming shortened V by 8 bases and J by 7 bases, and 18 bases separated the two germline ends. In nucleotides, the CDR3 is TGTGCCAGCGGCAGGACCGCCTCGGGACAGCCCCAGCATTTT. It specifies CASGRTASGQPQHF.

The rearrangement joins TRBV19 to TRBJ2-3; 7 bases agree with TRBD1. Germline-derived CDR1 and CDR2 are LNHDA and SQIVND (reference sequence). The CDR3 has 13 residues. Losses at the gene ends were 6 bases for V and 4 bases for J; bases not matched to a gene: 4. CDR3 in amino acids: CASSGTAPDTQYF. The CDR3 nucleotides read TGTGCCAGTAGCGGGACAGCGCCAGATACGCAGTATTTT.

This chain uses TRBV7-9 with TRBJ2-5; 9 nucleotides match TRBD2. This CDR3 has 14 residues. V trimming: 5 bases; J trimming: 5 bases; junction bases outside the gene matches: 6. Germline lookup yields CDR1 SEHNR and CDR2 FQNEAQ (reference sequence). The CDR3 region is CASSPAGGRETQYF. The CDR3 coding sequence is TGTGCCAGCAGCCCAGCGGGAGGTAGGGAGACCCAGTACTTC.

The gene calls are TRBV28 and TRBJ2-1; the match to TRBD2 covers 10 bases. Looked up from germline, CDR1 is MDHEN and CDR2 is SYDVKM. The CDR3 has 16 residues. V lost 10 bases, J lost 1 base, and 10 bases stayed unmatched. The CDR3 DNA reads TGTGCCATCCACCCTCTAGCGGGGGTTTCCTACAATGAGCAGTTCTTC. Amino acid sequence: CAIHPLAGVSYNEQFF.

This chain connects TRBV6-5 to TRBJ2-1, with D unresolved. Per germline, CDR1 MNHEY and CDR2 SVGAGI. V was cut by 4 bases and J by 4 bases, with 11 bases left in between. The CDR3 is 14 residues long. In DNA form, the CDR3 reads TGTGCCAGCAGTTCAAGGGAAACTTACAATGAGCAGTTCTTC. This translates into CASSSRETYNEQFF.

This clone was observed a single time. The rearrangement links TRBV4-1 to TRBJ1-3; D unresolved. The CDR3 length is 15 residues. Per germline, CDR1 MGHRA and CDR2 YSYEKL. Trimming cost V 1 base and J 4 bases, with 11 bases left between them. The CDR3 bases are TGCGCCAGCAGCCAAGGTTGGGGAGGGGGAAACACCATATATTTT. Translated: CASSQGWGGGNTIYF.

V and J are TRBV6-2 or TRBV6-3 and TRBJ2-7; a possible D gene is TRBD1 (5 bases). Trimming removed 2 bases from V and 12 bases from J, with 11 bases in between. The length of the CDR3 is 11 residues. The V gene's germline CDR1 is MNHEY and CDR2 SVGEGT. CDR3 protein: CASSYRQGRYF. Written as DNA, the CDR3 is TGTGCCAGCAGTTACCGGCAGGGTCGGTACTTC.

This clone was found once. The chain combines TRBV6-5 with TRBJ2-5; D uncertain. With 5 bases removed from V and 5 bases from J, the gap between germline ends came to 9 bases. The germline V gene encodes CDR1 MNHEY and CDR2 SVGAGI. This CDR3 spans 12 amino acids. The CDR3 coding sequence is TGTGCCAGCAGTCCGGGTCTTGAGACCCAGTACTTC. This encodes CASSPGLETQYF.

This rearrangement joins TRBV19 to TRBJ1-2; D possibly corresponds to TRBD1 (5 bases). This CDR3 is built from 15 residues. The germline V and J ends were trimmed by 3 bases and 4 bases, with 15 bases remaining between them. Germline V gives CDR1 LNHDA, CDR2 SQIVND (reference sequence). CDR3 protein: CASSMSRGLIYGYTF. The CDR3 DNA follows: TGTGCCAGTAGTATGAGCCGGGGCCTGATCTATGGCTACACCTTC.

The chain uses TRBV7-2 and TRBJ1-1, with unresolved D. Trimming left V 2 bases short and J 5 bases short, with 9 bases between. The germline V gene encodes CDR1 SGHTA and CDR2 FQGNSA. The CDR3 loop spans 13 amino acids. The CDR3 DNA is TGTGCCAGCAGCTTAAATCAAGGGACTGAAGCTTTCTTT. As protein: CASSLNQGTEAFF.

The chain couples TRBV7-8 to TRBJ2-7; the match to TRBD2 covers 10 bases. V shed 2 bases and J 2 bases; nucleotides not matched to a gene: 3. In germline, CDR1 is SGHVS, CDR2 FQNEAQ. The CDR3 is made up of 15 amino acids. CDR3 loop: CASSLSTSGAYEQYF. The CDR3 coding sequence is TGTGCCAGCAGCTTATCCACTAGCGGGGCCTACGAGCAGTACTTC.

The rearrangement uses TRBV29-1 and TRBJ2-2; the match to TRBD2 covers 10 bases. This CDR3 is 15 amino acids long. J lost 5 bases, V lost 5 bases, and 8 bases had no gene match. Germline lookup yields CDR1 SQVTM and CDR2 ANQGSEA. In DNA form, the CDR3 reads TGCAGCGTTCCGGGGGTAGCGGGAGGAACCGGGGAGCTGTTTTTT. Translation gives CSVPGVAGGTGELFF.

There are a few counts of this clone. As DNA, the CDR3 is TGTGCCACTCAACCCCAGGGGGGGACCTACGAGCAGTACTTC. Its translation is CATQPQGGTYEQYF. The rearrangement links TRBV7-9 to TRBJ2-7, with D perhaps being TRBD1 or TRBD2 (7 bases each). V was trimmed by 10 bases and J by 2 bases, leaving 18 bases between them. The germline CDR1 and CDR2 sequences are SEHNR and FQNEAQ (reference sequence). The CDR3 is 14 residues long.

V and J are TRBV28 and TRBJ2-1; 8 nucleotides line up with TRBD2. Germline V gene data show CDR1 as MDHEN and CDR2 as SYDVKM. The length of the CDR3 is 14 residues. The ends lost 6 bases at V and 3 bases at J; junction bases unmatched: 4. CDR3 residues: CASSSGLGYNEQFF. The CDR3 DNA sequence: TGTGCCAGCAGCTCGGGACTAGGCTACAATGAGCAGTTCTTC. The full variable domain, completed using reference TRBV28 and TRBJ2-1, is DVKVTQSSRYLVKRTGEKVFLECVQDMDHENMFWYRQDPGLGLRLIYFSYDVKMKEKGDIPEGYSVSREKKERFSLILESASTNQTSMYLCASSSGLGYNEQFFGPGTRLTVL.

This clone was counted between two and nine times. V and J are TRBV2 and TRBJ1-1; D not certain. The CDR3 is 15 amino acids. Germline V lookup: CDR1 SNHLY, CDR2 FYNNEI. Trimming took 8 bases from V and 0 from J, leaving 16 bases between them. The CDR3 nucleotides read TGTGCCAGCCGATGGTCTGTGGTAATGAACACTGAAGCTTTCTTT. Its protein product is CASRWSVVMNTEAFF.

CDR3 nucleotide sequence: TGTGCCAGCAGTTTCACGTCTAGCGGGGGAGTGGAGACCCAGTACTTC. It codes for CASSFTSSGGVETQYF. The chain uses TRBV27 and TRBJ2-5; 10 bases are shared with TRBD2. Trimming cost V 3 bases and J 5 bases; bases outside gene matches: 9. The CDR3 is made up of 16 amino acids. The germline gives CDR1 MNHEY, CDR2 SMNVEV (reference sequence).

The CDR3 spells CASRGDSQFSPLHF. For the CDR3, the DNA is TGTGCCAGCAGGGGGGACAGCCAGTTTTCACCCCTCCACTTT. The chain recombines TRBV27 with TRBJ1-6; TRBD1 aligns across 7 bases. Germline assignment: CDR1 MNHEY and CDR2 SMNVEV (reference sequence). This CDR3 comprises 14 residues. V dropped 6 bases and J dropped 9; count of bases not matched to a gene: 8.

Comments on this clone: At one end the junction does not follow the germline gene, possibly because of a read error. V is TRBV30 and J is TRBJ2-1; either TRBD1 or TRBD2 may fit D (5 bases each). CDR1 is GTSNPN, CDR2 SVGIG, per germline (reference sequence). The CDR3 runs to 11 residues. Here the CDR3 reads CAWSVIGAWVF. The CDR3 DNA sequence: TGTGCCTGGAGTGTAATCGGGGCCTGGGTCTTC.

In the case of this clone: This specimen includes other DNA sequences encoding the same CDR3. The chain carries TRBV30 and TRBJ2-7, with D tentatively TRBD1 (6 bases). V gave up 2 bases and J gave up 3 bases, with 8 bases separating them. The germline CDR1 and CDR2 sequences are GTSNPN and SVGIG (reference sequence). The CDR3 runs 12 residues. The chain's CDR3 is CAWSSQGYEQYF. In DNA form, the CDR3 reads TGTGCCTGGAGTTCACAGGGCTACGAGCAGTACTTC.

The rearrangement uses TRBV28 and TRBJ2-7, with TRBD2 matching over 8 bases. The CDR3 covers 15 residues. Germline V lookup: CDR1 MDHEN, CDR2 SYDVKM. V dropped 6 bases and J dropped 2; count of bases not matched to a gene: 9. The CDR3: CASRPLAEGTYEQYF. DNA of the CDR3: TGTGCCAGCAGACCACTAGCGGAGGGTACCTACGAGCAGTACTTC.

The J gene is TRBJ1-6, the V gene TRBV6-5; D not certain. The CDR3 loop spans 15 amino acids. Germline V gene data show CDR1 as MNHEY and CDR2 as SVGAGI. Between the trimmed V and J ends, which lost 2 bases and 5 bases, there was a span of 10 bases. CDR3 residues: CASSYRRQNNSPLHF. Here the CDR3 DNA reads TGTGCCAGCAGTTACCGGCGGCAGAATAATTCACCCCTCCACTTT.